This note documents a single TCR beta chain sequence. Its antigen remains unknown. The data belong to a study of cytomegalovirus exposure and HLA in healthy donors. Study as a whole: Unique TCRs from HLA-typed donors, 80 million to 100 million of them, were held in an early data release. Broader study findings: Researchers had no immune exposure information except CMV serostatus available.

Primers included in the PCR were 60 Vbeta and 13 Jbeta primers. Profiled with immunoSEQ multiplex PCR; TCRdb holds only in-frame clones, not every one. The sample holds about 160,000 clones, 82% seen once. The CDR3 consists of 16 residues. Looked up from germline, CDR1 is SGDLS and CDR2 is YYNGEE. With 4 bases removed from V and 1 base from J, the gap between germline ends came to 16 bases. This TCR came from a male donor in good health and CMV-seronegative. This chain uses TRBV9 with TRBJ2-3; a possible D gene is TRBD2 (5 bases). Sequenced input: PBMCs. CDR3 coding DNA: TGTGCCAGCAGCCCCCGGGGTTTGATAGGCACAGATACGCAGTATTTT. Its protein product is CASSPRGLIGTDTQYF.